These T cell receptor beta chains were read from a single sample in a study of cytomegalovirus exposure and HLA in healthy donors. Sequencing was performed with immunoSEQ multiplex PCR; in TCRdb, only in-frame clones are kept and a portion is missing. The sample holds about 160,000 clones, 80% to 85% seen once. The sequenced material came from PBMCs. These receptors were obtained from a man between 18 and 35 years old in good health and CMV-seronegative. Both conserved end residues are part of each CDR3. The D gene is left open where the match is weak. Clone size is shown for a subset of rows, as once, few, many or a class of expanded clone.

J gene | D gene | clone size | V gene | CDR3 DNA | CDR3 protein
TRBJ2-1 | TRBD2 | NA | TRBV7-6 | TGTGCCAGCAGCAGGAGGGAGGGTGAGCAGTTCTTC | CASSRREGEQFF
TRBJ1-1 | NA | NA | TRBV15 | TGTGCCACCAGCGGCGGGGCCTTGAACACTGAAGCTTTCTTT | CATSGGALNTEAFF
TRBJ2-3 | TRBD1 | NA | TRBV10-3 | TGTGCCATCAGTGACCGACAGGGGGCCACAGATACGCAGTATTTT | CAISDRQGATDTQYF
TRBJ2-6 | NA | NA | TRBV6-5 | TGTGCCAGCAGCCCCAGGGGACCTGGGGCCAACGTCCTGACTTTC | CASSPRGPGANVLTF
TRBJ2-5 | NA | NA | TRBV19 | TGTGCCAGTAGATCAGGTCCGGCCGGAGAGACCCAGTACTTC | CASRSGPAGETQYF
TRBJ2-7 | TRBD2 | NA | TRBV28 | TGTGCCAGCTCGCGCGCGGGAGGCGGGTCCTACGAGCAGTACTTC | CASSRAGGGSYEQYF
TRBJ2-1 | TRBD2 | NA | TRBV29-1 | TGCAGCGTTGGGGGCGGGGGGGCGGTAAATGAGCAGTTCTTC | CSVGGGGAVNEQFF
TRBJ1-2 | TRBD1 | few | TRBV4-1 | TGCGCCAGCAGCCAACCGACAGGGACCTATGGCTACACCTTC | CASSQPTGTYGYTF
TRBJ1-1 | NA | NA | TRBV28 | TGTGCCAGCAGACTCCGAGTTCCGAACACTGAAGCTTTCTTT | CASRLRVPNTEAFF
TRBJ2-5 | NA | NA | TRBV28 | TGTGCCAGCAGTTTTCAAGCGGGTCAGTTAAGGGAGACCCAGTACTTC | CASSFQAGQLRETQYF
TRBJ2-1 | TRBD1 | NA | TRBV18 | TGTGCCAGCTCACCGTTGACAGGGTATCAGTTCTTC | CASSPLTGYQFF
TRBJ1-4 | TRBD1 | NA | TRBV7-8 | TGTGCCAGCAGCTTTGCGACTCTTACAGGGGGGTCTAATGAAAAACTGTTTTTT | CASSFATLTGGSNEKLFF
TRBJ2-7 | TRBD1 | NA | TRBV7-3 | TGTGCCAGCAGCTTAACCCCCGGGACAGCTTACGAGCAGTACTTC | CASSLTPGTAYEQYF
TRBJ1-4 | NA | NA | TRBV4-1 | TGCGCCAGCAGCCAAGAGGACATGGAGGGTGAAAAACTGTTTTTT | CASSQEDMEGEKLFF
TRBJ2-5 | NA | NA | TRBV7-6 | TGTGCCAGCAGCCCCTTTCGCCAAGAGACCCAGTACTTC | CASSPFRQETQYF
TRBJ1-2 | NA | NA | TRBV5-6 | TGTGCCAGCAGCCCGCCAGTGGCCGACTATGGCTACACCTTC | CASSPPVADYGYTF
TRBJ1-2 | NA | NA | TRBV29-1 | TGCAGCGATTGGACACCGCCCTACGGCTACACCTTC | CSDWTPPYGYTF
TRBJ1-3 | NA | NA | TRBV5-6 | TGTGCCAGCAGCTCGGGCGGGACCCTCGACACCATATATTTT | CASSSGGTLDTIYF
TRBJ1-1 | NA | NA | TRBV2 | TGTGCCGAAAGGGGAGGGCGTTCCTACGGTTTCTTT | CAERGGRSYGFF
TRBJ2-1 | NA | NA | TRBV25-1 | TGTGCCAGCAGCTCCTATAGGGGCGACAATGAGCAGTTCTTC | CASSSYRGDNEQFF
TRBJ1-5 | TRBD1 | NA | TRBV30 | TGTGCCTGGAGTTTTTGGGACAGTTTGGGCAATCAGCCCCAGCATTTT | CAWSFWDSLGNQPQHF
TRBJ2-7 | TRBD2 | once | TRBV15 | TGTGCCACAGCCGGGACTAGCGCTTACGAGCAGTACTTC | CATAGTSAYEQYF
TRBJ2-2 | NA | NA | TRBV11-3 | TGTGCCAGCAGCTATCTGGGGCAGGGGAAACCCGGGGAGCTGTTTTTT | CASSYLGQGKPGELFF
TRBJ1-4 | TRBD1 | NA | TRBV7-9 | TGTGCCAGCAGCCCCGGGACAGGGGCTGTTTTAAGTGGAAAACTGTTTTTT | CASSPGTGAVLSGKLFF
TRBJ2-7 | TRBD2 | NA | TRBV19 | TGTGCCAGTAGTATATCCGGGACTAGGGACGAGCAGTACTTC | CASSISGTRDEQYF
TRBJ2-5 | TRBD1 | NA | TRBV5-1 | TGCGCCAGCAGCTTGCATGGACAGGAAAAGTACTTC | CASSLHGQEKYF
TRBJ2-5 | NA | NA | TRBV28 | TGTGCCAGCATTTTCAGGGTTGGAGAGACCCAGTACTTC | CASIFRVGETQYF